The next 5 T cell receptor beta chains were all read from a single sample in a study of blood T cells in healthy people across ages. The use of a sample-barcoded 5' primer and a J-beta primer mix characterized a second PCR of about 7 to 12 cycles. TCRdb independently ran MiXCR on the 5' RACE reads; one entry per CDR3 protein. The sample includes hundreds of thousands of distinct CDR3 sequences, nearly 25% of them seen just once. Another study also made use of these data, one on T cells of mothers and their children.

The sample consisted of blood. The source is a boy aged 5 to 17 in good health.

Comments on this clonotype: A much larger clone is a single base away; this may be a read error. The chain employs TRBV7-3 and TRBJ2-7; 11 bases align to TRBD1. CDR3 length: 13 amino acids. CDR1 and CDR2 (germline): SGHTA, FQGTGA. In nucleotides, the CDR3 is TGTGCCAGCAGCTGGACAGGGGGCTACGTGCAGTACTTC. Encoded protein: CASSWTGGYVQYF.

The rearrangement uses TRBV12-3 or TRBV12-4 and TRBJ2-3, with 14 bases identical to TRBD2. The CDR3 is 21 amino acids. V trimming: 0 bases; J trimming: 3 bases; junction bases outside the gene matches: 14. CDR3 nucleotide sequence: TGTGCCAGCAGTTTAGCGCCCGGGACTAGCGGGAGAATAATTGAGACAGATACGCAGTATTTT. Protein product: CASSLAPGTSGRIIETDTQYF.

This clonotype was recorded many times. The chain links TRBV2 to TRBJ2-3, with a possible D match to TRBD1 (5 bases). The CDR3 has 14 amino acids. Per the germline V gene, CDR1 is SNHLY and CDR2 is FYNNEI. The germline V and J ends were trimmed by 3 bases and 4 bases, with 11 bases remaining between them. CDR3 DNA sequence: TGTGCCAGCAGTGAGTTCCAGGGTTCAGATACGCAGTATTTT. Its translation is CASSEFQGSDTQYF.

The rearrangement uses TRBV3-1 and TRBJ2-5; D remains unclear. CDR3 size: 14 residues. Germline CDR1 and CDR2: LGHDT and YNNKEL (reference sequence). Trimming stripped 1 base from V and 4 bases from J, with 10 bases between. CDR3 coding DNA: TGTGCCAGCAGCCAAGTTCCTATGGGAGAGACCCAGTACTTC. It translates to CASSQVPMGETQYF.

The chain couples TRBV7-9 to TRBJ2-5, with 11 bases lining up with TRBD2. Judging by the DNA end, TRBJ2-1 fits better; the J call may be wrong. CDR1 and CDR2 from the germline V gene are SEHNR and FQNEAQ (reference sequence). This CDR3 contains 14 residues. CDR3 sequence: CASSIAGGRNEQFF. CDR3 in DNA: TGTGCCAGCTCAATAGCGGGGGGGAGAAATGAGCAGTTCTTC.